This T cell receptor beta chain was identified during a study of human T cells and chemical hapten exposure. Study-wide background: Skin of the upper inner arm, approximately 2 cm by approximately 2 cm, received 2% DPC for sensitization.

Within the library, unique molecular identifiers were attached to each individual cDNA molecule. Original handling: Sampled TCR counts reached a median of approximately 93,000 per sample, with values ranging from about 23,224 to 700,000. MiXCR, run by TCRdb on the RACE reads, gives a single entry per CDR3 protein. TCRdb's processing, not the authors', yielded these V and J calls. The sample carries 70,000 to 80,000 distinct CDR3 sequences, 25% to 40% recorded once. The time point denotes: patch test 1, 2 weeks after DPC sensitization. Regarding treatment: therapeutic diphenylcyclopropenone sensitization with weekly scalp DPC. Germline V gives CDR1 SGHTA, CDR2 FQGNSA. J lost 2 bases, V lost 3 bases, and 7 bases had no gene match. The CDR3 extends over 15 amino acids. This clonotype has more than one count but fewer than ten.

This TCR derives from a man aged 40-49 years with alopecia areata. Some clones in this sample may be carry-over from other donors' samples. This sequence joins TRBV7-2 and TRBJ2-7, with 7 bases matching TRBD1. Sequenced material: whole blood, taken in connection with sensitization to the hapten diphenylcyclopropenone (DPC). This CDR3 reads CASSLSGTETYEQYF. As DNA, the CDR3 is TGTGCCAGCAGCTTGTCCGGGACAGAGACCTACGAGCAGTACTTC.